This TCR beta chain emerged from a study of T cell responses to AZD1222 COVID-19 vaccine. This clone was observed a single time. TCRdb keeps only in-frame clones here, not all; method: immunoSEQ multiplex PCR. The sample carries 55,000 to 75,000 clones, about 90% recorded once. Germline trimming cut 5 bases from V and 2 bases from J; bases unmatched to any gene: 15. This CDR3 has 18 residues. CDR1 and CDR2 from the germline V gene are SGHAT and FQNNGV. V and J are TRBV11-2 and TRBJ1-3, with 7 bases matching TRBD1. This receptor was identified in an adult in good health. The sample consisted of peripheral blood, taken on day 0 of AZD1222 vaccination. The CDR3 region is CASSPRSRRGTAGNTIYF. The CDR3 DNA is TGTGCCAGCAGCCCCAGGTCAAGAAGAGGGACAGCTGGAAACACCATATATTTT.